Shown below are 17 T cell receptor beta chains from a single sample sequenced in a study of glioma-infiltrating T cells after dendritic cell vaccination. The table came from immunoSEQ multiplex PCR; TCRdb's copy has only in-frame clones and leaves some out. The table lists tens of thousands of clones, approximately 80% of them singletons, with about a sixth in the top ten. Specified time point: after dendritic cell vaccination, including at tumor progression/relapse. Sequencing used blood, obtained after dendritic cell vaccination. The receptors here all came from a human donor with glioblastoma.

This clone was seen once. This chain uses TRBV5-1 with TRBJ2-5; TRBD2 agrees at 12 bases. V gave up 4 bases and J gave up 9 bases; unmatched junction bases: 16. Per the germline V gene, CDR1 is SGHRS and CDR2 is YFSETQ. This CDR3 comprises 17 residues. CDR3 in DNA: TGCGCCAGCAGCCCGTTGGCGACTAGCGGGGGTGGAAAGGCCCAGTACTTC. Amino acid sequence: CASSPLATSGGGKAQYF.

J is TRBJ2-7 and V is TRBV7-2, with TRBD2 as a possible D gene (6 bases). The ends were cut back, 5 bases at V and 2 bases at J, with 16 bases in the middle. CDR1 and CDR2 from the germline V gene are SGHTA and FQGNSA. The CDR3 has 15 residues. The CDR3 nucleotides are TGTGCCAGCAGCGCCAGCGGGTTCTCGACCTACGAGCAGTACTTC. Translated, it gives CASSASGFSTYEQYF.

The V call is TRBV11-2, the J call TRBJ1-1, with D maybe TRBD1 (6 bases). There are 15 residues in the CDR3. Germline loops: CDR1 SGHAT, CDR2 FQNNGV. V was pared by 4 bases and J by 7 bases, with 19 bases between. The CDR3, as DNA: TGTGCCAGCAGCTCCGTAAGCAGGGGCTTTAATGAAGCTTTCTTT. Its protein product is CASSSVSRGFNEAFF. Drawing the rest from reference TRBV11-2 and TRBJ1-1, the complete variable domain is EAGVAQSPRYKIIEKRQSVAFWCNPISGHATLYWYQQILGQGPKLLIQFQNNGVVDDSQLPKDRFSAERLKGVDSTLKIQPAKLEDSAVYLCASSSVSRGFNEAFFGQGTRLTVV.

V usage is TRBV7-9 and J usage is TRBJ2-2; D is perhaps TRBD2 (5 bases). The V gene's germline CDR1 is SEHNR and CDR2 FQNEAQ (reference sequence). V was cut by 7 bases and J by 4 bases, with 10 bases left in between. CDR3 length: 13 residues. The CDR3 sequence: CASTPLATGELFF. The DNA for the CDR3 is TGTGCCAGCACCCCCCTAGCCACCGGGGAGCTGTTTTTT.

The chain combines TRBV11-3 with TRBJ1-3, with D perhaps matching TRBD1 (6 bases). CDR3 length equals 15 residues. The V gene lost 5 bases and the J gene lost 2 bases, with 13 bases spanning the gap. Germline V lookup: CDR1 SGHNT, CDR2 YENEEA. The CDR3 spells CASSPSPGAGNTIYF. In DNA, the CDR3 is TGTGCCAGCAGCCCCAGCCCAGGGGCTGGAAACACCATATATTTT.

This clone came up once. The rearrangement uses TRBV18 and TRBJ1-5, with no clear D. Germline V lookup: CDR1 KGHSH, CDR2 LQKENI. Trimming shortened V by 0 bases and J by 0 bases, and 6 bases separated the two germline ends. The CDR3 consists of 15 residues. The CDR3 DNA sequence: TGTGCCAGCTCACCACCCGAGAGTAGCAATCAGCCCCAGCATTTT. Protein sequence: CASSPPESSNQPQHF.

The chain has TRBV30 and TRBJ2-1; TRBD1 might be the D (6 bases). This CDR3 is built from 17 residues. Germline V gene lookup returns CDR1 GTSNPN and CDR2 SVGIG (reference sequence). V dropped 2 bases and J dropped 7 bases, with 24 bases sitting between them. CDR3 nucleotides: TGTGCCTGGAGTTCTCAGAGGGGGACACACGAGGAGAATGAGCAGTTCTTC. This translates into CAWSSQRGTHEENEQFF.

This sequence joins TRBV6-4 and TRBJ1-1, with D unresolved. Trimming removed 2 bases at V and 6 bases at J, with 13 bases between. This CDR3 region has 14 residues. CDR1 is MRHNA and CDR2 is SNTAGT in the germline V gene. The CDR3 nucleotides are TGTGCCAGCAGTGACGGAGCCGGCGGGTCTGAAGCTTTCTTT. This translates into CASSDGAGGSEAFF.

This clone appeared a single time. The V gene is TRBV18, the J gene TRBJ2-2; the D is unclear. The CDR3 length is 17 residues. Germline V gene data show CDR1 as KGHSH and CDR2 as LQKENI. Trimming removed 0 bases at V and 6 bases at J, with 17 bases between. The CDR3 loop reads CASSPPNSVSRAGELFF. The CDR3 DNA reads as TGTGCCAGCTCACCACCTAATTCTGTCAGTCGGGCCGGGGAGCTGTTTTTT.

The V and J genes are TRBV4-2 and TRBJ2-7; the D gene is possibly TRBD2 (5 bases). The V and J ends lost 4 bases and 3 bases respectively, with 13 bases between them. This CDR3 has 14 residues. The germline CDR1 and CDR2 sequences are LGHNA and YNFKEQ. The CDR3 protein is CASSPGKGIYEQYF. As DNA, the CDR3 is TGTGCCAGCAGCCCGGGGAAAGGAATCTACGAGCAGTACTTC.

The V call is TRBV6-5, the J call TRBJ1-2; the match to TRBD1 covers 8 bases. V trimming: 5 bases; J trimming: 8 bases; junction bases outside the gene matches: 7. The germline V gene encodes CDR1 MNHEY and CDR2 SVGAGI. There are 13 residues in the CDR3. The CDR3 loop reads CASSKGQGGGYTF. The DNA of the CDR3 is TGTGCCAGCAGTAAAGGACAGGGAGGAGGCTACACCTTC.

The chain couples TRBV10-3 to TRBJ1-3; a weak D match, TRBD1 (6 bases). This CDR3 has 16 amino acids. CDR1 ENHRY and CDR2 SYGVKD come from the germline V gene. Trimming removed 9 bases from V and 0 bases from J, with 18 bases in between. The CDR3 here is CAMKGDDGFSGNTIYF. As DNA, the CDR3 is TGTGCCATGAAGGGGGACGACGGATTCTCTGGAAACACCATATATTTT.

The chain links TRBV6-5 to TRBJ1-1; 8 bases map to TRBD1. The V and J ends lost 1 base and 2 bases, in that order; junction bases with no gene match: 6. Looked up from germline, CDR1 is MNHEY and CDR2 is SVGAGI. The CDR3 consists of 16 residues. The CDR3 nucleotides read TGTGCCAGCAGTTACTTGCCGACAGGGGTAAACACTGAAGCTTTCTTT. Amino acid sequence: CASSYLPTGVNTEAFF.

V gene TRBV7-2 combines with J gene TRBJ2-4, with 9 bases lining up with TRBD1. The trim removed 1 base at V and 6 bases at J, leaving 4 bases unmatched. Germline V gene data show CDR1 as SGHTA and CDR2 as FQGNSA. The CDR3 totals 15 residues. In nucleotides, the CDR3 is TGTGCCAGCAGCTTAGGACAGGGGGAAGCAAACATTCAGTACTTC. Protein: CASSLGQGEANIQYF.

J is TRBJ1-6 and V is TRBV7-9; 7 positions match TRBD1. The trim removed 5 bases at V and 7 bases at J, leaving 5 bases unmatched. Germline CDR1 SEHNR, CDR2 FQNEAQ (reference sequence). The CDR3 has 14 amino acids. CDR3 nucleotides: TGTGCCAGCAGCAAGGCACAGGGGAATTCACCCCTCCACTTT. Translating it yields CASSKAQGNSPLHF.

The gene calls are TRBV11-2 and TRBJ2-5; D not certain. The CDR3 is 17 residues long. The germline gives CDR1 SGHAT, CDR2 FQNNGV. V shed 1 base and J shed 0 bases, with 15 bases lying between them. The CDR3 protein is CASSLVWRARYQETQYF. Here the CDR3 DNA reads TGTGCCAGCAGCTTAGTCTGGCGAGCGCGGTACCAAGAGACCCAGTACTTC.

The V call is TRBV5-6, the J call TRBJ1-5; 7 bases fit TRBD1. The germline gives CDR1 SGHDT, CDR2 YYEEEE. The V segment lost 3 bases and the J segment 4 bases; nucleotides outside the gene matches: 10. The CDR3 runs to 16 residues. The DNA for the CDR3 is TGTGCCAGCAGCTCTCTCGGGACAGAAACTAATCAGCCCCAGCATTTT. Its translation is CASSSLGTETNQPQHF.